Below, 19 T cell receptor beta chains from the same sample are listed, as sequenced in a study of PD-L1 blockade in urothelial cancer (dated by TCRdb to about 2017). The library was generated by the immunoSEQ multiplex PCR assay. This is the immuneACCESS table as TCRdb keeps it, with only in-frame sequences that have V and J called. A part of the clones is gone; compared with another copy, unresolved V genes explain less than half, and the rest is unexplained. The table for this sample lists roughly 54,000 clones; 87% of them were counted only once. The ten largest account for approximately 15% of the sample. Explained via the paper, the time point label denotes: pretreatment peripheral blood. Specimen: PBMCs, collected around atezolizumab (anti-PD-L1) treatment. These receptors were taken from a woman aged 55-69 years with urothelial cancer.

This clone was seen more than once but under ten times. CDR3 residues: CASSLLGLAGGRSYEQYF. CDR3 sequence (DNA): TGTGCCAGCAGTTTATTGGGCCTAGCGGGGGGAAGGTCCTACGAGCAGTACTTC. J is TRBJ2-7 and V is TRBV27, with TRBD2 matching over 11 bases. J lost 1 base, V lost 1 base, and 9 bases had no gene match. CDR1 MNHEY and CDR2 SMNVEV come from the germline V gene (reference sequence). The CDR3 covers 18 residues.

This chain uses TRBV19 with TRBJ2-1; TRBD2 matches 8 bases. V was clipped by 2 bases and J by 3 bases; unmatched bases: 3. CDR1 is LNHDA, CDR2 SQIVND, per germline (reference sequence). This CDR3 comprises 15 residues. As DNA, the CDR3 is TGTGCCAGTAGTATAAAACTAGCGGACTACAATGAGCAGTTCTTC. Translated, it gives CASSIKLADYNEQFF.

J is TRBJ2-1 and V is TRBV5-6; possibly TRBD2 for D (5 bases). Germline V gene data show CDR1 as SGHDT and CDR2 as YYEEEE. This CDR3 is built from 11 residues. Deletions cut 2 bases from V and 9 bases from J, with 6 bases between. CDR3 nucleotides: TGTGCCAGCAGCTTTGAGGGTGAGCAGTTCTTC. It yields the protein CASSFEGEQFF. The full variable domain, completed using reference TRBV5-6 and TRBJ2-1, is DAGVTQSPTHLIKTRGQQVTLRCSPKSGHDTVSWYQQALGQGPQFIFQYYEEEERQRGNFPDRFSGHQFPNYSSELNVNALLLGDSALYLCASSFEGEQFFGPGTRLTVL.

This clone was seen once. This rearrangement joins TRBV18 to TRBJ1-4, with 7 bases lining up with TRBD1. The CDR3 loop spans 15 amino acids. V dropped 6 bases and J dropped 4; count of bases not matched to a gene: 8. The germline V gene has CDR1 KGHSH and CDR2 LQKENI. The CDR3 sequence is CASSPSTGVNEKLFF. The CDR3 DNA is TGTGCCAGCTCGCCTTCTACAGGGGTTAATGAAAAACTGTTTTTT.

The genes are TRBV7-2 and TRBJ2-3; TRBD2 agrees at 9 bases. The junction had 12 bases not matched to a gene; V was cut back by 6 bases and J by 5 bases. This CDR3 has 16 residues. The V gene's germline CDR1 is SGHTA and CDR2 FQGNSA. The CDR3 loop reads CASRSSGGPRLDTQYF. CDR3 sequence (DNA): TGTGCCAGCAGGTCAAGCGGGGGGCCGAGATTAGATACGCAGTATTTT.

This clone has a count of ten or more. The J gene is TRBJ2-3, the V gene TRBV5-6; 9 nucleotides agree with TRBD2. Per the germline V gene, CDR1 is SGHDT and CDR2 is YYEEEE. Trimming took 4 bases from V and 4 from J; bases not matched to a gene: 4. The CDR3 extends over 14 amino acids. CDR3 region: CASSHSGSADTQYF. CDR3 nucleotides: TGTGCCAGCAGCCATAGCGGGAGCGCAGATACGCAGTATTTT.

This clone was detected only once. The gene calls are TRBV10-3 and TRBJ2-1, with 7 positions matching TRBD2. The CDR3 totals 13 residues. With 3 bases clipped from V and 10 bases from J, the junction kept 6 bases outside the gene matches. In germline, CDR1 is ENHRY, CDR2 SYGVKD. CDR3 nucleotides: TGTGCCATCAGTGAATTTAGGCGGGGGGAGCAGTTCTTC. Protein: CAISEFRRGEQFF.

The genes are TRBV6-5 and TRBJ1-5; possibly TRBD1 for D (5 bases). The CDR3 loop spans 14 amino acids. Germline assignment: CDR1 MNHEY and CDR2 SVGAGI. With 4 bases removed from V and 7 bases from J, the gap between germline ends came to 14 bases. The CDR3 DNA follows: TGTGCCAGCAGTTTGGGCAGGGCTGAGCAGCCCCAGCATTTT. It is translated as CASSLGRAEQPQHF.

The chain is built from TRBV9 and TRBJ2-3; possible D gene TRBD2, 6 bases. This CDR3 has 13 amino acids. Germline V CDR1 and CDR2: SGDLS, YYNGEE. The V and J ends lost 4 bases and 8 bases respectively, with 14 bases between them. In nucleotides, the CDR3 is TGTGCCAGCAGCCTAGGGGAGGAACGTACGCAGTATTTT. Protein: CASSLGEERTQYF.

CDR3 DNA: TGTGCCAGCAGCCAACTAGCGGGTGTAGGGTACGTGGATACGCAGTATTTT. This sequence encodes CASSQLAGVGYVDTQYF. J is TRBJ2-3 and V is TRBV7-8, with 9 bases lining up with TRBD2. The V and J ends lost 5 bases and 6 bases, in that order; junction bases with no gene match: 15. Germline CDR1 and CDR2: SGHVS and FQNEAQ. The CDR3 has 17 residues.

This clone was recorded a few times. This rearrangement joins TRBV11-2 to TRBJ2-5; 16 bases line up with TRBD2. CDR1 is SGHAT and CDR2 is FQNNGV in the germline V gene. V lost 4 bases and J lost 2; bases outside the gene matches: 7. The CDR3 runs 18 residues. CDR3 coding DNA: TGTGCCAGCAGCTGGGGACTAGCGGGGGGGGTGGGACAAGAGACCCAGTACTTC. Translation: CASSWGLAGGVGQETQYF. Full variable domain (remainder filled in from reference TRBV11-2 and TRBJ2-5): EAGVAQSPRYKIIEKRQSVAFWCNPISGHATLYWYQQILGQGPKLLIQFQNNGVVDDSQLPKDRFSAERLKGVDSTLKIQPAKLEDSAVYLCASSWGLAGGVGQETQYFGPGTRLLVL.

V is TRBV10-3 and J is TRBJ2-3; 10 positions match TRBD2. Germline CDR1 is ENHRY and CDR2 is SYGVKD. This CDR3 is 16 amino acids long. J lost 1 base, V lost 1 base, and 2 bases had no gene match. Here the CDR3 reads CAISEFTSGGTDTQYF. The CDR3 DNA reads as TGTGCCATCAGTGAGTTCACTAGCGGGGGCACAGATACGCAGTATTTT.

CDR3 nucleotide sequence: TGCGCCAGCAGCCAACAGCAGGGGCCCTACAATGAGCAGTTCTTC. This sequence encodes CASSQQQGPYNEQFF. The rearrangement uses TRBV4-3 and TRBJ2-1, with D perhaps TRBD1 (6 bases). This CDR3 has 15 amino acids. Germline CDR1 reads LGHNA; CDR2 reads YSLEER. Trimming removed 2 bases at V and 2 bases at J, with 10 bases between.

The gene calls are TRBV7-8 and TRBJ2-5; tentatively, D is TRBD2 (6 bases). V lost 7 bases to trimming and J lost 4 bases, with 22 bases between them. The germline gives CDR1 SGHVS, CDR2 FQNEAQ. This CDR3 is 16 amino acids long. CDR3 loop: CASTIVGVGRLETQYF. The CDR3 DNA sequence: TGTGCCAGCACCATAGTTGGGGTAGGGAGGTTAGAGACCCAGTACTTC.

The chain is built from TRBV18 and TRBJ1-5; D call uncertain. This CDR3 region has 13 residues. Germline V CDR1 and CDR2: KGHSH, LQKENI. Deletions cut 3 bases from V and 4 bases from J, with 7 bases between. The CDR3 region is CASSPPENQPQHF. DNA for the CDR3: TGTGCCAGCTCACCTCCGGAGAATCAGCCCCAGCATTTT.

This chain uses TRBV7-2 with TRBJ1-1, with D uncertain. V lost 6 bases, J lost 2 bases, and 16 bases lay in between. The V gene's germline CDR1 is SGHTA and CDR2 FQGNSA. The CDR3 length is 15 residues. Written as DNA, the CDR3 is TGTGCCAGCAGACTAGACCGGCGGTTTAACACTGAAGCTTTCTTT. This gives the protein CASRLDRRFNTEAFF.

The V gene is TRBV19, the J gene TRBJ2-1; the D gene is possibly TRBD2 (5 bases). CDR1 and CDR2 from the germline V gene are LNHDA and SQIVND (reference sequence). With 3 bases removed from V and 8 bases from J, the gap between germline ends came to 14 bases. The CDR3 runs 14 residues. The CDR3 loop reads CASSISGYSDEQFF. CDR3 sequence (DNA): TGTGCCAGTAGTATTTCGGGGTATAGCGATGAGCAGTTCTTC.

V and J are TRBV7-8 and TRBJ2-1, with 8 bases that match TRBD2. The CDR3 totals 15 residues. After removal of 7 bases from V and 9 bases from J, the junction contained 14 bases not matched to a gene. Germline loops: CDR1 SGHVS, CDR2 FQNEAQ. The CDR3 DNA is TGTGCCAGCACCATCGGGAGGGGGGAGAGGGCTGAGCAGTTCTTC. Protein sequence: CASTIGRGERAEQFF.

This clone has only one observation. V and J are TRBV6-1 and TRBJ2-5; 8 bases are shared with TRBD1. The CDR3 has 13 residues. Germline-derived CDR1 and CDR2 are MNHNS and SASEGT. J lost 5 bases, V lost 8 bases, and 7 bases had no gene match. The CDR3, as DNA: TGTGCCAGCGGGTGGACAGGGACCGAGACCCAGTACTTC. Encoded protein: CASGWTGTETQYF.